The T cell receptor (beta chain) under discussion was sequenced for a study of T cells in Graves' hyperthyroidism and ophthalmopathy. Patients were excluded for uncontrolled infection, other autoimmune disease, pregnancy or lactation. For the diagnoses, clinical symptoms, serum thyroxine and TRAb, thyroid ultrasound and orbital computed tomography were used. The investigators amplified TCR beta CDR3 regions from RNA transcripts. TCR CDR3 underwent first-round RT-PCR with the HTBI primer set. In TCRdb, the multiplex PCR reads were re-called with MiXCR into one record per CDR3 protein. The data hold about 640,000 distinct CDR3 sequences, with less than 25% observed a single time. CDR1 and CDR2 from the germline V gene are SEHNR and FQNEAQ (reference sequence). The CDR3 contains 12 residues. Trimming took 9 bases from V and 2 from J, leaving 7 bases between them. Findings and limits, study-wide: Among clonotypes expanded in thyroid above 0.001, most were also found in blood.

On this clonotype: No antigen is known for it.

The chain employs TRBV7-9 and TRBJ2-2, with a possible D match to TRBD1 (5 bases). The sequenced sample consisted of blood. The sequence was collected from a man under 40 with Graves' ophthalmopathy. This CDR3 is CARDSNTGELFF. In DNA form, the CDR3 reads TGTGCCAGAGACAGTAACACCGGGGAGCTGTTTTTT.